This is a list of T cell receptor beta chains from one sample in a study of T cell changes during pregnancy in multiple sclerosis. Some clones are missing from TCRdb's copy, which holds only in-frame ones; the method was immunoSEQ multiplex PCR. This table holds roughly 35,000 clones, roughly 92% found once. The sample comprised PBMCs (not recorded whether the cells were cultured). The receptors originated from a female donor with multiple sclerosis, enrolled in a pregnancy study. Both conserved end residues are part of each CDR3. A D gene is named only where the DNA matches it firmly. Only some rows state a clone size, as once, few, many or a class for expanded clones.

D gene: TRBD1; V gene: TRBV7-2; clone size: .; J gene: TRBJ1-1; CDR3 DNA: TGTGCCAGCAGCTGGACAGGGGGCACTGAAGCTTTCTTT; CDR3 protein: CASSWTGGTEAFF
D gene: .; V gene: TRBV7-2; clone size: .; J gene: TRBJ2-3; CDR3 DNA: TGTGCCAGCAGCCGGACCCTCCGCGATACGCAGTATTTT; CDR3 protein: CASSRTLRDTQYF
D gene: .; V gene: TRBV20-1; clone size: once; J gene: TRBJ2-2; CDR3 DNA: TGCAGTGCCCCAGCGAACGGGGAGCTGTTTTTT; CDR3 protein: CSAPANGELFF
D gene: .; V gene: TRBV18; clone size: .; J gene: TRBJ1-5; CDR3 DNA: TGTGCCAGCTCACCAGGTGAGGGGTATCAGCCCCAGCATTTT; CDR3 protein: CASSPGEGYQPQHF
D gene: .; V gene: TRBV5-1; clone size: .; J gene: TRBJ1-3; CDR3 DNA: TGCGCCAGCAGCTTGGAAGGGTTCGGAAACACCATATATTTT; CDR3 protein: CASSLEGFGNTIYF
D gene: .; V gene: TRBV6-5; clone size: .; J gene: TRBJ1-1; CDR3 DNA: TGTGCCAGCAGTTACTCGACCGGGGGGATAGCTGAAGCTTTCTTT; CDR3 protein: CASSYSTGGIAEAFF
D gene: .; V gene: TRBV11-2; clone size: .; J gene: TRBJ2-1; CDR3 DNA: TGTGCCAGCAGTATTGGGGGGCGGCAGTTCTTC; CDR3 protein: CASSIGGRQFF
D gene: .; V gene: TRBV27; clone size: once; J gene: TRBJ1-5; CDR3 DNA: TGTGCCAGCAGTTTTCTCCCGCTGCAGGGGAGCAATCAGCCCCAGCATTTT; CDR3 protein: CASSFLPLQGSNQPQHF
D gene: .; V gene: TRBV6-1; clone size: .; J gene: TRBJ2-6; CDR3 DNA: TGTGCCAGCAGTCACGCGACGTCTGGGGCCAACGTCCTGACTTTC; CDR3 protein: CASSHATSGANVLTF
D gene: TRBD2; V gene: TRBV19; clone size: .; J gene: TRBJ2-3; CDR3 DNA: TGTGCCAGTAGCTCCGTAGCGGGAGGCACAGATACGCAGTATTTT; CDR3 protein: CASSSVAGGTDTQYF
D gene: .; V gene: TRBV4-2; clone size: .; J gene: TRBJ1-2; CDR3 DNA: TGTGCCAGCAGCCAAGATGGCCTAGACGGCTACACCTTC; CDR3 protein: CASSQDGLDGYTF
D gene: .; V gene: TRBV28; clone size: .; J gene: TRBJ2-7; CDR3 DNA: TGTGCCAGCACCGAAGACTCTTCAACCTACGAGCAGTACTTC; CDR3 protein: CASTEDSSTYEQYF
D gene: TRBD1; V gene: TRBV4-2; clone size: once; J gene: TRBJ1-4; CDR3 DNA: TGTGCCAGCAGCCAAGGCCGCGGACAGGGGTATGGTGAAAAACTGTTTTTT; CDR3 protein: CASSQGRGQGYGEKLFF
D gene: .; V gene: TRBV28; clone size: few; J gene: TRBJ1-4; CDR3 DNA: TGTGCCAGCAATTCCCTAGGGGCCGGGACTAATGAAAAACTGTTTTTT; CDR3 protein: CASNSLGAGTNEKLFF
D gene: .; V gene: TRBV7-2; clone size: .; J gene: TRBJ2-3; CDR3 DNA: TGTGCCAGCAGCTTACAAGGCGGTCGCGGCACAGATACGCAGTATTTT; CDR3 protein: CASSLQGGRGTDTQYF
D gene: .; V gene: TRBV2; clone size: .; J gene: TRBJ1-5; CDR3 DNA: TGTGCGAGCCGGTTGCAGGGCAGAGACCAGCCCCAGCATTTT; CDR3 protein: CASRLQGRDQPQHF
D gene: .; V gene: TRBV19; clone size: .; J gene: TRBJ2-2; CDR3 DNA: TGTGCCACCAAACTTGGGTCGGGGGAGCGCGGCGGGGAGCTGTTTTTT; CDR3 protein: CATKLGSGERGGELFF
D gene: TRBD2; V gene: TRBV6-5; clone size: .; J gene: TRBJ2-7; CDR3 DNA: TGTGCCAGCAGTTACTCGATTCTAGCGGGACACGAGCAGTACTTC; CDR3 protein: CASSYSILAGHEQYF
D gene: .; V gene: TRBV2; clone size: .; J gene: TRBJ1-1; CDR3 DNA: TGTGCCAGCACCCTAGGGGTGGGGGGCAGAAACACTGAAGCTTTCTTT; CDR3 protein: CASTLGVGGRNTEAFF
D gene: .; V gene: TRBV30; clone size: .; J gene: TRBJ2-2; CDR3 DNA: TGTGCCTGGAAGGACAAGAACACCGGGGAGCTGTTTTTT; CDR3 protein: CAWKDKNTGELFF
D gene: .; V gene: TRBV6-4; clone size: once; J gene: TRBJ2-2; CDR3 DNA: TGTGCCAGCAGTGAGTCGGGCGACGGGAACACCGGGGAGCTGTTTTTT; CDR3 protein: CASSESGDGNTGELFF
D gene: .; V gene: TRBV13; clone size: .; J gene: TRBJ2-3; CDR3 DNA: TGTGCCAGCAGCCCCCTGGAAGTGGACACAGATACGCAGTATTTT; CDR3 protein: CASSPLEVDTDTQYF
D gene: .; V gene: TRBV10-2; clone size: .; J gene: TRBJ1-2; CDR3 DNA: TGCGCCAGCAGTGAGGTGGGCGCCGGAGAAGGCTACACCTTC; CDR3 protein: CASSEVGAGEGYTF
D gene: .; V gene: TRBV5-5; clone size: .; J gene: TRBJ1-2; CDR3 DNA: TGTGCCAGCAGCTTGGTCCTTAACTATGGCTACACCTTC; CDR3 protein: CASSLVLNYGYTF
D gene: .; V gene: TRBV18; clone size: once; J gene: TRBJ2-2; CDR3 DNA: TGTGCCAGCTCGCCAGCCGCCACAGGGATTTTGCGGATCGGGGAGCTGTTTTTT; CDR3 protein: CASSPAATGILRIGELFF
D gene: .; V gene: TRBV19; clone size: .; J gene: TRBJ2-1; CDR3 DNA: TGTGCCAGTTCGGGCGGGACAGTATACAATGAGCAGTTCTTC; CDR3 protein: CASSGGTVYNEQFF
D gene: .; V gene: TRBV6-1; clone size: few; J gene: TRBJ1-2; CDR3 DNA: TGTGCCAGCAGTGAAGGGGAAGGCCCTAACTATGGCTACACCTTC; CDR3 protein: CASSEGEGPNYGYTF
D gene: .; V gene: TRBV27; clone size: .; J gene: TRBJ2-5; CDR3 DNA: TGTGCCAGCAGTTTAGGTTCGGGTTTGGGGACCCAGTACTTC; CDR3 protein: CASSLGSGLGTQYF
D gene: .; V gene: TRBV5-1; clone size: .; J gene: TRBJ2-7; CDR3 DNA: TGCGCCAGCAGCTTGGACGGCTCAGCCTACGAGCAGTACTTC; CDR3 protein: CASSLDGSAYEQYF
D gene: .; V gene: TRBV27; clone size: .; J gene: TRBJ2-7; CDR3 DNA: TGTGCCAGCAGTCCAGGGGGGGAGCAGTACTTC; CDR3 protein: CASSPGGEQYF
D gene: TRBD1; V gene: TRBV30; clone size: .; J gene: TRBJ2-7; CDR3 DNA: TGTGCCTGGAGTGCCGGGACAGGGAAGTACTTC; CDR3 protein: CAWSAGTGKYF
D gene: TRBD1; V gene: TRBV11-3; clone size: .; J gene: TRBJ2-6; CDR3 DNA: TGTGCCAGCAGCTCTGGGACAGGCTCTGGGGCCAACGTCCTGACTTTC; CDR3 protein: CASSSGTGSGANVLTF
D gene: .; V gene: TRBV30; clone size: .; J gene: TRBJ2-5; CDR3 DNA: TGTGCCTGGAGCCGGGACCAAGAGACCCAGTACTTC; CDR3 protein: CAWSRDQETQYF
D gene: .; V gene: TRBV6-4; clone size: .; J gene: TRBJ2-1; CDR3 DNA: TGTGCCAGCAGTGAGGCTAGCGAGGGGTACAATGAGCAGTTCTTC; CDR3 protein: CASSEASEGYNEQFF
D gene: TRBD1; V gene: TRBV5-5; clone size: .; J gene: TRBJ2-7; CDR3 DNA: TGTGCCAGCAGCCAGGGGGCGCGGGAGCAGTACTTC; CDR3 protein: CASSQGAREQYF
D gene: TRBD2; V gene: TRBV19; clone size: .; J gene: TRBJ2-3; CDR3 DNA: TGTGCCAGTAGTTCGGGACTAGCGGGAACAGATACGCAGTATTTT; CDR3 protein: CASSSGLAGTDTQYF